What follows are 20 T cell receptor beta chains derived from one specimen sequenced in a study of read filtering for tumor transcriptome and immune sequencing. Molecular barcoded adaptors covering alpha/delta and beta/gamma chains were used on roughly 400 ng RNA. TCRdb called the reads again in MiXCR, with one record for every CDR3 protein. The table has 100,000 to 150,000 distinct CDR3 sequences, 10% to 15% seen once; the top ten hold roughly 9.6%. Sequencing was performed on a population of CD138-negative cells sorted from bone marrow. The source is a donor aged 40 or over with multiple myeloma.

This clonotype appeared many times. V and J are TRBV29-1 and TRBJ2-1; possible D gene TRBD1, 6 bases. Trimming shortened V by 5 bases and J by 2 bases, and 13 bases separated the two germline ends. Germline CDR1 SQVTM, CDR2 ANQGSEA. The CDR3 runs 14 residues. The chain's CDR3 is CSVNRDTTYNEQFF. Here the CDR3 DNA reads TGCAGCGTTAACCGGGACACTACCTACAATGAGCAGTTCTTC.

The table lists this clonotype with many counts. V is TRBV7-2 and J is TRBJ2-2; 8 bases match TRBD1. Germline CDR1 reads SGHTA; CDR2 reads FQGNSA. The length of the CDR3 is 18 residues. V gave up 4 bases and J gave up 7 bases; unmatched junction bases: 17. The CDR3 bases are TGTGCCAGCAGCTACTCCTCAGGGGGCGTATTAGGAGGCGGGGAGCTGTTTTTT. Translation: CASSYSSGGVLGGGELFF.

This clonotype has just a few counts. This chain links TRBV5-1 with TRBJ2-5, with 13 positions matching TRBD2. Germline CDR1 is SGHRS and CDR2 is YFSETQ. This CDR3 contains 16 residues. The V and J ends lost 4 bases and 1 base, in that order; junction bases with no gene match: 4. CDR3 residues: CASSRGLAGIQETQYF. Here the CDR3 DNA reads TGCGCCAGCAGCAGGGGACTAGCGGGGATCCAAGAGACCCAGTACTTC.

CDR3 loop: CASSESGAPNEQFF. The CDR3 nucleotides read TGTGCCAGCAGTGAGAGTGGGGCCCCCAATGAGCAGTTCTTC. The chain joins TRBV6-1 to TRBJ2-1, with TRBD1 as a possible D gene (5 bases). From germline, CDR1 is MNHNS and CDR2 SASEGT. The CDR3 extends over 14 amino acids. With 3 bases removed from V and 6 bases from J, the gap between germline ends came to 12 bases.

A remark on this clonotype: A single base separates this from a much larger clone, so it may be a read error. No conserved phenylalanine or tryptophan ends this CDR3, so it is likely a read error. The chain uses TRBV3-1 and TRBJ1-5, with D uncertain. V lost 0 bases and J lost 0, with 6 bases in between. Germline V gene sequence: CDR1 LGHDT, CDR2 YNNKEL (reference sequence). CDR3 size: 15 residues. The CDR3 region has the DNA TGTGCCAGCAGCCAAGAGGGCGGTAGCAATCAGCCCCAGCATTTA. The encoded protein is CASSQEGGSNQPQHL.

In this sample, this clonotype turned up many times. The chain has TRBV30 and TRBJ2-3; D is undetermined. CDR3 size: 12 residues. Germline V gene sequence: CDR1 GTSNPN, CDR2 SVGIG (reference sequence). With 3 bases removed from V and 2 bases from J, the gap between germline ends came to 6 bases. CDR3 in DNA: TGTGCCTGGAGAGGGAACACAGATACGCAGTATTTT. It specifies CAWRGNTDTQYF.

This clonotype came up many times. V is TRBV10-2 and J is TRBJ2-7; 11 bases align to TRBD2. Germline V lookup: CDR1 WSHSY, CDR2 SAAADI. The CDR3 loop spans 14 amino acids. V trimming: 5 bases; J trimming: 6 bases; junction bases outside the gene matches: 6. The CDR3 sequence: CASSLLAGGIEQYF. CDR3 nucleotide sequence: TGCGCCAGCAGTTTGCTAGCGGGGGGAATCGAGCAGTACTTC.

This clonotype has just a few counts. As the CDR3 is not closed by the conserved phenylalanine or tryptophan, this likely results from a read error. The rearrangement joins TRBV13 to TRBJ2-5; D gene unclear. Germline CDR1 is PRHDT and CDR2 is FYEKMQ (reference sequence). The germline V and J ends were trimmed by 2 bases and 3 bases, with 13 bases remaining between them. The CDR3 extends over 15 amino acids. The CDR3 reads CASSLRLAGKETQYI. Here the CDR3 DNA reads TGTGCCAGCAGCTTACGACTCGCCGGAAAAGAGACCCAGTACATC.

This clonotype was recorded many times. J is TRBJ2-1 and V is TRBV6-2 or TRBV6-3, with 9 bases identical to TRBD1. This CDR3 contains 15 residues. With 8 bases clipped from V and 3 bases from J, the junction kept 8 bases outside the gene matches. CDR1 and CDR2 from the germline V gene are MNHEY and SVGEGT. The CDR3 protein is CASGPLDRGYNEQFF. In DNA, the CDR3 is TGTGCCAGCGGTCCCCTGGACAGGGGCTACAATGAGCAGTTCTTC.

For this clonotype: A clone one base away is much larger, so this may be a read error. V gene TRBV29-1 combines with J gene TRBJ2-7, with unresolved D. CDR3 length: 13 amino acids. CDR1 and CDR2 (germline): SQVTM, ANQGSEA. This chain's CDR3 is CSVEAPVGYEQSF. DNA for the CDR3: TGCAGCGTTGAAGCCCCGGTGGGCTACGAGCAGTCCTTC.

The CDR3 loop reads CSVARGLARSVTDTQYF. In DNA form, the CDR3 reads TGCAGCGTTGCAAGGGGACTAGCGAGATCAGTCACAGATACGCAGTATTTT. The chain combines TRBV29-1 with TRBJ2-3, with TRBD2 matching over 10 bases. V was pared by 4 bases and J by 2 bases, with 12 bases of the junction left unmatched. CDR3 length: 17 residues. From germline, CDR1 is SQVTM and CDR2 ANQGSEA.

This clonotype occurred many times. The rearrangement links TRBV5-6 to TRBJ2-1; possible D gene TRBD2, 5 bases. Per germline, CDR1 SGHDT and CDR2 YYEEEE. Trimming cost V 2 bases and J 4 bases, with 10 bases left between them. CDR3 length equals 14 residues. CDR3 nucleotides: TGTGCCAGCAGCTTTGAGACTACATACAATGAGCAGTTCTTC. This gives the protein CASSFETTYNEQFF.

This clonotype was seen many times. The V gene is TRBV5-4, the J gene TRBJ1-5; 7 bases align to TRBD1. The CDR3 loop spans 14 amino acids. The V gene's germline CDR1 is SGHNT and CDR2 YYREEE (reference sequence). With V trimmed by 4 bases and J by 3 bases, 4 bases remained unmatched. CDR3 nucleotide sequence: TGTGCCAGCAGCGCACAGGGGATCAATCAGCCCCAGCATTTT. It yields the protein CASSAQGINQPQHF.

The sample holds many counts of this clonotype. CDR3 protein: CSVEGSGVPNEQFF. CDR3 in DNA: TGCAGCGTTGAAGGGTCAGGGGTCCCCAATGAGCAGTTCTTC. The V gene is TRBV29-1, the J gene TRBJ2-1; D may be TRBD1 (6 bases). This CDR3 has 14 amino acids. V was cut by 1 base and J by 6 bases, with 13 bases left in between. Per the germline V gene, CDR1 is SQVTM and CDR2 is ANQGSEA.

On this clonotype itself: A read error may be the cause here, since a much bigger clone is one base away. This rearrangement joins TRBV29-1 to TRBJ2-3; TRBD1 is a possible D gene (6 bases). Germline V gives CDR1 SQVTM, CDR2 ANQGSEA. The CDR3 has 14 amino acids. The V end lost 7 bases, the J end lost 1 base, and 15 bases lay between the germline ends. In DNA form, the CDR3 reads TGCAGCGCTGGCACAGGGACGCGCACAGATACGCAGTATTTT. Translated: CSAGTGTRTDTQYF.

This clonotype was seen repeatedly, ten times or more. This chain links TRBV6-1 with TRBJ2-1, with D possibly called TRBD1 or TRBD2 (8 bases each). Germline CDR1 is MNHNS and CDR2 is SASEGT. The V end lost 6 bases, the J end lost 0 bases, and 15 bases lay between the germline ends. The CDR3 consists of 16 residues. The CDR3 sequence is CASSGGDRSSYNEQFF. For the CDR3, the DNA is TGTGCCAGCAGCGGGGGGGACAGGAGCTCCTACAATGAGCAGTTCTTC.

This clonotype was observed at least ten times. The CDR3 bases are TGTGCCAGCAGCTTATTGGAGACCCAGTACTTC. This translates into CASSLLETQYF. The genes are TRBV11-2 and TRBJ2-5, with D hard to call. This CDR3 contains 11 residues. Trimming removed 2 bases from V and 5 bases from J, with 3 bases in between. Per germline, CDR1 SGHAT and CDR2 FQNNGV.

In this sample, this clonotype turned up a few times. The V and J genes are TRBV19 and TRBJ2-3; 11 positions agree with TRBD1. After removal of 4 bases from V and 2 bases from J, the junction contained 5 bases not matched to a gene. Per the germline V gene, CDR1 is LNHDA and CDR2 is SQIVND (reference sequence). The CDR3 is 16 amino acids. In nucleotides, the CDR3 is TGTGCCAGTAGTACCTTCGGACAGGGGGCCACAGATACGCAGTATTTT. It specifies CASSTFGQGATDTQYF.

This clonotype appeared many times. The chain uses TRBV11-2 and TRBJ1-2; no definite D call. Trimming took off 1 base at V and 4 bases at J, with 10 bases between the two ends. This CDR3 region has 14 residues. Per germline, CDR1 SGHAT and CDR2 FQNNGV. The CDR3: CASSLVARGYGYTF. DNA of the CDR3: TGTGCCAGCAGCTTAGTTGCGCGAGGCTATGGCTACACCTTC.

The CDR3: CASSFSPGLALETQYF. CDR3 nucleotide sequence: TGTGCCAGCAGCTTCTCTCCGGGACTAGCGCTAGAGACCCAGTACTTC. V usage is TRBV11-2 and J usage is TRBJ2-5; 10 bases match TRBD2. J gave up 4 bases and V 3 bases, and 8 bases lay outside the gene matches. Germline values: CDR1 SGHAT, CDR2 FQNNGV. The CDR3 spans 16 residues.